These T cell receptor beta chains were read from a single sample in a study of blood T cell repertoires in COVID-19. TCRdb keeps only in-frame clones here, not all; method: immunoSEQ multiplex PCR. The sample contains 50,000 to 55,000 clones, more than 75% of which appear only once. Sequencing was carried out using peripheral blood. All receptors come from a man aged 45-65 years with acute or convalescent COVID-19. The CDR3 runs from the conserved cysteine through the conserved F or W. Each record gives: J gene, clone size, V gene, CDR3 protein. For some rows the clone size is stated as once, few or many, or as a class when expanded; others skip it.

TRBJ1-2 | . | TRBV12-3/TRBV12-4 | CASSLGDTYGYTF
TRBJ1-2 | . | TRBV29-1 | CSVDRGQGGNYGYTF
TRBJ1-1 | . | TRBV2 | CASRSGTVNTEAFF
TRBJ2-7 | . | TRBV18 | CASSPPGGTYEQYF
TRBJ1-4 | . | TRBV18 | CASSPPGQYNEKLFF
TRBJ2-7 | . | TRBV28 | CASSTPELAIYEQYF
TRBJ1-6 | . | TRBV24-1 | CATGPQGDLYSPLHF
TRBJ1-3 | few | TRBV27 | CASSYLIWPSSGNTIYF
TRBJ2-1 | . | TRBV27 | CASSLQLAPYNEQFF
TRBJ1-1 | . | TRBV5-1 | CASSLASWGSEAFF
TRBJ1-5 | . | TRBV13 | CASSLRAKTRQGSTAQHF
TRBJ2-7 | . | TRBV15 | CATSRDMGTSSYEQYF
TRBJ2-3 | . | TRBV11-2 | CASSSGPGVSDTQYF
TRBJ1-6 | . | TRBV5-1 | CASSPPGDRGILASSYNSPLHF
TRBJ2-5 | few | TRBV5-1 | CASSWFPGQGGTQYF
TRBJ2-7 | . | TRBV3-1/TRBV3-2 | CASSLEPRVAGGRSSYEQYF
TRBJ2-7 | . | TRBV4-1 | CASSQNGYEQYF
TRBJ1-2 | . | TRBV5-1 | CASSLGTGRNYGYTF
TRBJ1-4 | . | TRBV5-4 | CASSDLEFNEKLFF
TRBJ2-7 | few | TRBV3-1/TRBV3-2 | CASSQAGGPSYEQYF
TRBJ2-1 | . | TRBV30 | CAWSRPGGLGNEQFF
TRBJ2-7 | once | TRBV7-2 | CASSNRTPRPYF
TRBJ2-1 | . | TRBV2 | CASSETSGSYEQFF
TRBJ1-1 | . | TRBV5-4 | CASSSGQGDTEAFF
TRBJ2-5 | . | TRBV2 | CASKGGQGAGETQYF
TRBJ2-5 | . | TRBV7-2 | CASSLNSGAETQYF
TRBJ1-2 | . | TRBV24-1 | CATSVGTGDGYTF
TRBJ1-4 | . | TRBV28 | CASSLGGAKLFF
TRBJ2-5 | . | TRBV5-1 | CASSPRGDSGETQYF
TRBJ2-6 | . | TRBV6-5 | CASSYPGAGANVLTF
TRBJ2-2 | . | TRBV15 | CATSPKAGGTNTGELFF
TRBJ2-3 | . | TRBV5-6 | CASSPTSTDTQYF
TRBJ2-3 | . | TRBV18 | CASSPQGADTQYF